These T cell receptor beta chains were read from a single sample in a study of blood T cell repertoires in COVID-19. Using immunoSEQ multiplex PCR, the repertoire was profiled, and TCRdb retains in-frame clones only, with some absent. The table lists hundreds of thousands of clones, 85% to 90% of them singletons. Sequenced material: peripheral blood. The origin of the receptors is a woman in her forties or fifties with COVID-19, enrolled during active disease. Both conserved end residues are part of each CDR3. The D gene is left open where the match is weak. Only some rows state a clone size, as once, few, many or a class for expanded clones.

v_gene	abundance	j_gene	d_gene	CDR3nt	CDR3aa
TRBV9	.	TRBJ1-2	TRBD1	TGTGCCAGCAGCGTAGGTAGGGGGCGCGCCCATGGCTACACCTTC	CASSVGRGRAHGYTF
TRBV27	.	TRBJ1-1	TRBD1	TGTGCCAGCAGTCCCTTATCTGGGACAGGGTGGGTCACTGAAGCTTTCTTT	CASSPLSGTGWVTEAFF
TRBV6-6	.	TRBJ1-1	.	TGTGCCAGCAGTCCGAAGTGGAGGGGGGGTAAGAACACTGAAGCTTTCTTT	CASSPKWRGGKNTEAFF
TRBV5-6	.	TRBJ2-3	.	TGTGCCAGCAGCTTCCAATCCGGGACGCAGTATTTT	CASSFQSGTQYF
TRBV10-2	.	TRBJ1-1	.	TGCGCCAGCAGAGTTATTCAGGGGACCACTGAAGCTTTCTTT	CASRVIQGTTEAFF
TRBV6-4	.	TRBJ2-3	.	TGTGCCAGCAGGTTTTCTAGCACAGATACGCAGTATTTT	CASRFSSTDTQYF
TRBV18	.	TRBJ2-7	.	TGTGCCAGCTCGCCGAGGGGGATGGGCTACGAGCAGTACTTC	CASSPRGMGYEQYF
TRBV23-1	.	TRBJ2-2	.	TGCGCCAGCAGTCAACGGGACTTCGCGAACACCGGGGAGCTGTTTTTT	CASSQRDFANTGELFF
TRBV2	.	TRBJ1-2	.	TGTGCCAGCAGGGTCGGGACACGGTATGGCTACACCTTC	CASRVGTRYGYTF
TRBV10-3	.	TRBJ2-1	TRBD2	TGTGCCATCAGTGATCCGGGACTAGCGACCCTGAGCTCCTACAATGAGCAGTTCTTC	CAISDPGLATLSSYNEQFF
TRBV30	.	TRBJ2-6	.	TGTGCCTGGACCCTGGCCCGCTCTGGGGCCAACGTCCTGACTTTC	CAWTLARSGANVLTF
TRBV6-5	.	TRBJ1-1	.	TGTGCCAGCAGTACCCGCGGGGACCCGAACACTGAAGCTTTCTTT	CASSTRGDPNTEAFF
TRBV2	.	TRBJ1-3	.	TGTGCCAGCAGCGACAGGATGTCGGACACCATATATTTT	CASSDRMSDTIYF
TRBV18	few	TRBJ1-3	.	TGTGCCAGCTCACCGGGCCCGGTTTCGGTTGGAAACACCATATATTTT	CASSPGPVSVGNTIYF
TRBV19	.	TRBJ1-5	.	TGTGCCAGTAGTATCGCAGGGAATCAGCCCCAGCATTTT	CASSIAGNQPQHF
TRBV5-1	.	TRBJ2-2	TRBD1	TGCGCCAGCAGCTTATCTTCCGGGACAGCCAGGACCGGGGAGCTGTTTTTT	CASSLSSGTARTGELFF
TRBV24-1	.	TRBJ2-3	TRBD2	TGTGCCACCAGTGGCGGGGGGGTTACCACGCAGTATTTT	CATSGGGVTTQYF
TRBV4-2	.	TRBJ2-1	TRBD2	TGTGCCAGCAGCCCGATGACTAGCGGGGGCTCCTACAATGAGCAGTTCTTC	CASSPMTSGGSYNEQFF
TRBV19	.	TRBJ1-6	TRBD1	TGTGCCAGTGGAGACAGGGATAAGCTCTCACCCCTCCACTTT	CASGDRDKLSPLHF
TRBV2	.	TRBJ1-2	TRBD1	TGTGCCAGCAGCTATCAATTTTTCCCGGGACAGGGTAACATTGGCTACACCTTC	CASSYQFFPGQGNIGYTF
TRBV5-6	.	TRBJ1-6	TRBD1	TGTGCCAGCGGACAGGTTAATTCACCCCTCCACTTT	CASGQVNSPLHF
TRBV9	.	TRBJ2-5	TRBD2	TGTGCCAGCAGCGTAGGCGGGACTAGAGGTGGGGAGACCCAGTACTTC	CASSVGGTRGGETQYF
TRBV2	.	TRBJ1-1	.	TGTGCCAGCAGGGCCGGGACACACAGGGTGACTGAAGCTTTCTTT	CASRAGTHRVTEAFF
TRBV4-1	once	TRBJ2-5	TRBD1	TGCGCCAGCAGCCAGAGTAGACAGGGCTTTGGGGAGACCCAGTACTTC	CASSQSRQGFGETQYF
TRBV5-1	.	TRBJ2-1	.	TGCGCCAGCAGCTTGGGAAGCGAGATCTACAATGAGCAGTTCTTC	CASSLGSEIYNEQFF
TRBV25-1	once	TRBJ1-4	TRBD1	TGTGCCAGCAGTGACCAAGGCGGACAGGGATTTAATGAAAAACTGTTTTTT	CASSDQGGQGFNEKLFF
TRBV30	.	TRBJ1-1	.	TGTGCCTGGAGTAAGGGGGACGCCTACACTGAAGCTTTCTTT	CAWSKGDAYTEAFF